The 7 T cell receptor beta chains reported below all come from one sample, sequenced in a study of cytomegalovirus exposure and HLA in healthy donors. 60 Vbeta and 13 Jbeta primers were used in PCR. Repertoires were generated with immunoSEQ multiplex PCR, while TCRdb's copy carries only in-frame clones and drops some. The data show roughly 120,000 clones, 80% to 90% seen once. The specimen sequenced was PBMCs. These receptors came from a man aged 35-49 years in good health and CMV-seronegative.

The chain joins TRBV6-1 to TRBJ2-4; D might be TRBD1 (7 bases). Per the germline V gene, CDR1 is MNHNS and CDR2 is SASEGT. V was cut by 2 bases and J by 1 base, with 12 bases left in between. There are 16 residues in the CDR3. The CDR3 spells CASSETPGGAKNIQYF. Written as DNA, the CDR3 is TGTGCCAGCAGTGAAACGCCAGGGGGGGCCAAAAACATTCAGTACTTC.

This chain connects TRBV25-1 to TRBJ1-3; D not certain. From germline, CDR1 is MGHDK and CDR2 SYGVNS. V lost 4 bases to trimming and J lost 1 base, with 5 bases between them. This CDR3 spans 13 amino acids. The CDR3 spells CASSAGSGNTIYF. DNA of the CDR3: TGTGCCAGCAGTGCCGGGTCTGGAAACACCATATATTTT. The whole variable domain, remainder taken from reference TRBV25-1 and TRBJ1-3, is EADIYQTPRYLVIGTGKKITLECSQTMGHDKMYWYQQDPGMELHLIHYSYGVNSTEKGDLSSESTVSRIRTEHFPLTLESARPSHTSQYLCASSAGSGNTIYFGEGSWLTVV.

The chain combines TRBV15 with TRBJ1-6, with D unclear. Trimming stripped 0 bases from V and 4 bases from J, with 13 bases between. The CDR3 spans 17 residues. Germline CDR1 and CDR2: LNHNV and YYDKDF (reference sequence). This CDR3 is CATSRDWRAAYNSPLHF. CDR3 bases: TGTGCCACCAGCAGAGATTGGCGGGCCGCATATAATTCACCCCTCCACTTT.

J is TRBJ1-2 and V is TRBV15; D remains ambiguous. The CDR3 covers 13 residues. The V gene lost 6 bases and the J gene lost 7 bases, with 15 bases spanning the gap. Germline CDR1 and CDR2: LNHNV and YYDKDF (reference sequence). The CDR3 DNA sequence: TGTGCCACCAGTGAGGAGGCGGCTTTTGGCTACACCTTC. Translating gives CATSEEAAFGYTF.

This sequence joins TRBV30 and TRBJ2-3, with 9 bases fitting TRBD1. The trim removed 2 bases at V and 0 bases at J, leaving 9 bases unmatched. This CDR3 spans 17 amino acids. Germline CDR1 reads GTSNPN; CDR2 reads SVGIG (reference sequence). DNA of the CDR3: TGTGCCTGGAGTCCCGACAGGACAGGGGCGAGCACAGATACGCAGTATTTT. It yields the protein CAWSPDRTGASTDTQYF.

The chain has TRBV5-6 and TRBJ2-7, with a tentative D call TRBD1 (6 bases). The germline V gene has CDR1 SGHDT and CDR2 YYEEEE. This CDR3 contains 15 residues. The ends were cut back, 4 bases at V and 6 bases at J, with 20 bases in the middle. The CDR3 DNA is TGTGCCAGCAGCATTCCCGGGACACTATTGGGCGAGCAGTACTTC. Amino acids: CASSIPGTLLGEQYF.

This CDR3 reads CASRTGLAGDTQYF. For the CDR3, the DNA is TGTGCCAGCAGGACCGGACTAGCGGGAGATACGCAGTATTTT. The chain is built from TRBV2 and TRBJ2-3, with 11 bases lining up with TRBD2. Germline CDR1 SNHLY, CDR2 FYNNEI. CDR3 size: 14 residues. V lost 6 bases, J lost 5 bases, and 4 bases stayed unmatched.